This entry features one T cell receptor beta chain sequence. Its antigen is unidentified. Time point specified: week 47, end of study. All doses held 300 ug of mutant IDH1 20-mer peptide, with topical imiquimod. The study gave patients eight vaccinations in weeks 1, 3, 5, 7, 11, 15, 19, 23. Assay: immunoSEQ multiplex PCR; the TCRdb copy retains only in-frame clones and omits some. The sample has approximately 21,000 clones, 84% seen once. This CDR3 is 15 amino acids long. The V end lost 0 bases, the J end lost 1 base, and 10 bases lay between the germline ends. Germline CDR1 and CDR2: SGHRS and YFSETQ. This sample is part of a study of a mutant IDH1 vaccine in newly diagnosed glioma. General study points: It was 93.3% of patients that developed vaccine-induced immune responses.

The sequencing used PBMCs, collected from a glioma patient whose treatment included an IDH1 peptide vaccine. The chain combines TRBV5-1 with TRBJ1-1, with unresolved D. The sequence was collected from a man aged 35-49 years with glioma. DNA of the CDR3: TGCGCCAGCAGCTTGGAACATGGCGCGAACACTGAAGCTTTCTTT. Its translation is CASSLEHGANTEAFF.